The sequence of this T cell receptor (beta chain) was determined in a study of regulatory T cells in long-lasting Graves disease (TCRdb year 2021). Background for the entire study: To count as having persistent Graves' disease, a patient had to have received antithyroid drug treatment for over 5 years with TSH receptor autoantibodies remaining persistently positive. Persistent Graves' disease patients in the clinical cohort had taken antithyroid drugs for 9.5 to 13 years on average. TCR sequencing covered about 13 persistent and about 20 newly diagnosed Graves' disease patients, around 33 samples in total. Persistent Graves' disease patients were compared with newly diagnosed Graves' disease patients by peripheral blood TCR sequencing and RNA sequencing. The study was registered as a clinical trial and conducted in China. Points the paper makes about the study in general: Preferential use of TRBV28, TRBJ1-2 and TRBJ2-5 was observed in persistent disease, whereas TRBV20-1 and TRBJ2-1 were favored in newly diagnosed disease. Only the TCR beta chain was sequenced and analyzed. Persistent patients shared more public clonotypes among themselves (2,741) than newly diagnosed patients did (nearly 1,000). The small sample size was acknowledged by the authors as a limitation that may reduce accuracy. Because the primary lesion, thyroid tissue, could not be accessed, the study looked at peripheral blood alone. Persistent Graves' disease patients showed lower TCR Shannon entropy and fewer highly expanded clones than newly diagnosed patients, suggesting clonal expansion.

Library prep was done by multiplex PCR. The instrument was an Illumina HiSeq 4000. TCR beta libraries were built with iRepertoire HTBI primers and Arm-PCR amplification of CDR3 regions. Gel purification was performed on PCR products prior to sequencing. The study's processing was this. Gene usage analysis of CDR3 amino acid clonotypes used the 62 TRBV and fewer than 15 TRBJ segments found across samples. Filtered high-quality paired reads were merged into contigs using COPE and FqMerger. Contigs were aligned with BLAST to IMGT TRBV, TRBD and TRBJ reference genes, and CDR3 was defined per IMGT. Any clonotype with a frequency above 0.1% was classified as a highly expanded clone. Shannon entropy was used to measure repertoire diversity, and the Gini coefficient was used to measure V-J evenness. Clonotypes shared by more than one individual were considered public. TCRdb redid the processing of the public reads, applying fastp at Q25 and MiXCR, and retained in-frame beta chains. Entries are consolidated by CDR3 protein sequence, retaining the most common genes and DNA. The V and J calls were not made by the authors but by TCRdb's processing. This sample is represented by approximately 380,000 distinct CDR3 sequences; around 20% of them were singletons. The top ten constitute around 21% of the sample.

In its sample, this clonotype was seen a few times. What antigen it recognizes has not been identified. Qualities for individual bases were not recorded, and no much larger clone is one base off. Per the publication, the time point label means: persistent/refractory GD, antithyroid drugs over 5 years with positive TRAb. RNA was extracted from PBMCs in TRIzol for both TCR sequencing and RNA sequencing. Graves' disease was diagnosed according to American Thyroid Association guidelines. Patients for the study were recruited at an endocrinology department in Xi'an, China. Each patient gave approximately 8.8 milliliters of peripheral blood, collected in an EDTA anticoagulant tube. Ficoll Paque Plus density gradient separation was used to isolate PBMCs, and no further T cell sorting was done. RNA quality was checked with an Agilent 2100 Bioanalyzer and agarose gel, and concentration with a NanoDrop 2000.

Sequences MDHEN (CDR1) and SYDVKM (CDR2) are obtained from the germline V gene. From the cysteine up to the phenylalanine, the CDR3 has a length of 20 residues. Solely the CDR3 DNA is kept, with 60 bases framed from the first base. V and J lose 3 bases and 0 bases, and a span of 21 bases separates them. Specimen: peripheral blood mononuclear cells (PBMCs), collected when the disease was refractory, from a patient treated with antithyroid drugs. Rearrangement joined TRBV28 to TRBJ2-6; TRBD1 might be the D gene, on 8 matching bases. The TCR was taken from a female donor with Graves disease. The nucleotide sequence reads as follows: TGTGCCAGCAGTTTTTCCTCGTATACAGGGGGGGACTCTGGGGCCAACGTCCTGACTTTC. It specifies CASSFSSYTGGDSGANVLTF.